Many counts were recorded for the clone carrying this T cell receptor (beta chain). What it recognizes is unknown. The junction differs from germline at one of its ends, possibly a read error. Amplification of TCR beta CDR3 regions was performed using RNA transcripts as template. During a first-round RT-PCR of the TCR CDR3, the HTBI primer set was used. MiXCR was run by TCRdb on the multiplex PCR reads, yielding one entry per CDR3 protein. Among a few hundred thousand distinct CDR3 sequences listed, about 17% were seen once. CDR1 SGHNT and CDR2 YENEEA come from the germline V gene. This CDR3 region has 14 residues. The sample comes from a study of T cells in Graves' hyperthyroidism and ophthalmopathy. Researchers defined stable Graves' hyperthyroidism as no ophthalmopathy progression within 18 months. The study, taken as a whole, reports: Also found in blood were most expanded thyroid clonotypes above 0.001.

The sequence was collected from a man aged 35-49 years with Graves' hyperthyroidism. The chain is built from TRBV11-3 and TRBJ2-3, with 11 bases fitting TRBD1. Sequenced sample: blood. CDR3 loop: CASSLGQGADTQYF. The DNA of the CDR3 is TGCGCCAGCAGCTTGGGACAGGGGGCAGATACGCAGTATTTT.